This entry lists 11 T cell receptor beta chains sequenced from one sample in a study of identical twins. TCRdb re-derived calls from the 5' RACE reads in MiXCR, one entry per CDR3 protein. Found here are 400,000 to 650,000 distinct CDR3 sequences, about 20% of them singletons; the top ten hold about 0.93%. This sample was shared with a second study, whose subject was T cells expressing NK-cell markers.

Sample: CD4+ T cells sorted from blood. Source of these receptors: a young woman in good health.

This clonotype occurred a few times. This chain joins TRBV20-1 and TRBJ2-7; D is undetermined. The V end was cut by 3 bases, the J end by 2 bases, with 11 bases between. Looked up from germline, CDR1 is DFQATT and CDR2 is SNEGSKA (reference sequence). This CDR3 region has 13 residues. The CDR3 nucleotides read TGCAGTGCTAGGTCGTGGATCCCCTACGAGCAGTACTTC. Translating it yields CSARSWIPYEQYF.

This clonotype appeared many times. This chain uses TRBV6-1 with TRBJ1-5; D remains ambiguous. CDR1 is MNHNS, CDR2 SASEGT, per germline. The CDR3 length is 15 residues. Trimming took 5 bases from V and 1 from J, leaving 12 bases between them. In nucleotides, the CDR3 is TGTGCCAGCAGTAGGGCCGCGGGAAGCAATCAGCCCCAGCATTTT. Translating it yields CASSRAAGSNQPQHF.

This clonotype came up a few times. This chain joins TRBV2 and TRBJ2-5, with D possibly matching TRBD2 (6 bases). There are 11 residues in the CDR3. Germline V gives CDR1 SNHLY, CDR2 FYNNEI. V lost 11 bases and J 4 bases, leaving 11 bases between the germline ends. DNA of the CDR3: TGTGCCCGGGGGATTGGAGAGACCCAGTACTTC. Encoded protein: CARGIGETQYF.

This clonotype occurred a few times. The genes are TRBV20-1 and TRBJ2-7; 11 bases fit TRBD2. The CDR3 loop spans 16 amino acids. Germline values: CDR1 DFQATT, CDR2 SNEGSKA (reference sequence). V shed 5 bases and J 1 base; nucleotides not matched to a gene: 10. CDR3 residues: CSAGTSGSHYSYEQYF. The CDR3 nucleotides read TGCAGTGCTGGTACTAGCGGGAGCCACTATTCCTACGAGCAGTACTTC.

In this sample, this clonotype turned up a few times. This chain connects TRBV6-5 to TRBJ2-5; the D is unclear. CDR1 MNHEY and CDR2 SVGAGI come from the germline V gene. V lost 5 bases to trimming and J lost 8 bases, with 9 bases between them. The CDR3 is made up of 11 amino acids. This CDR3 is CASSNYATQYF. CDR3 sequence (DNA): TGTGCCAGCAGTAACTATGCTACCCAGTACTTC.

This clonotype was seen more than once but under ten times. The J gene is TRBJ2-2, the V gene TRBV7-2; D gene unclear. The length of the CDR3 is 14 residues. V lost 1 base to trimming and J lost 1 base, with 4 bases between them. Germline lookup yields CDR1 SGHTA and CDR2 FQGNSA. The CDR3 DNA reads TGTGCCAGCAGCTTAGAATGGAACACCGGGGAGCTGTTTTTT. This gives the protein CASSLEWNTGELFF.

This clonotype was found a few times. This rearrangement joins TRBV12-3 or TRBV12-4 to TRBJ2-7; D tentatively reads TRBD1 or TRBD2 (5 bases each). Trimming cost V 3 bases and J 2 bases, with 14 bases left between them. The CDR3 spans 15 residues. CDR3 nucleotides: TGTGCCAGCAGTTTTTGGTCAGGGACCACCTACGAGCAGTACTTC. Translation: CASSFWSGTTYEQYF.

The chain employs TRBV5-1 and TRBJ2-2; D gene unclear. The CDR3 is 13 residues long. V was cut by 2 bases and J by 6 bases, with 8 bases left in between. CDR1 and CDR2 (germline): SGHRS, YFSETQ. CDR3 bases: TGCGCCAGCAGCTTAACTGCTTCCGGGGAGCTGTTTTTT. Its translation: CASSLTASGELFF.

This sequence joins TRBV11-2 and TRBJ1-1; D remains unclear. Per the germline V gene, CDR1 is SGHAT and CDR2 is FQNNGV. The CDR3 contains 15 residues. The V and J ends lost 5 bases and 0 bases respectively, with 13 bases between them. Here the CDR3 DNA reads TGTGCCAGCAGCCTCGGGATGCTCCTGAACACTGAAGCTTTCTTT. Protein sequence: CASSLGMLLNTEAFF.

This clonotype was recorded a few times. The J gene is TRBJ2-7, the V gene TRBV20-1; D might be TRBD2 (7 bases). The CDR3 consists of 15 residues. The V gene lost 6 bases and the J gene lost 0 bases, with 18 bases spanning the gap. In germline, CDR1 is DFQATT, CDR2 SNEGSKA (reference sequence). CDR3 nucleotides: TGCAGTGCCAGGGGTAGGCGGGAGTACTCCTACGAGCAGTACTTC. Protein product: CSARGRREYSYEQYF.

This CDR3 reads CASSQVTGTGSSYEQYF. The CDR3 nucleotides are TGCGCCAGCAGCCAAGTTACCGGGACGGGGAGCTCCTACGAGCAGTACTTC. The chain links TRBV4-3 to TRBJ2-7, with D perhaps being TRBD1 or TRBD2 (5 bases each). From germline, CDR1 is LGHNA and CDR2 YSLEER. V lost 1 base and J lost 0, with 16 bases in between. The CDR3 is 17 residues long.